This T cell receptor beta chain was captured by sequencing in a study of cytomegalovirus exposure and HLA in healthy donors. Study observations and caveats: There were around 160 TCR beta chains listed as cytomegalovirus-associated.

Germline V gene sequence: CDR1 MNHEY, CDR2 SVGAGI. The CDR3 has 14 amino acids. The V and J ends lost 0 bases and 4 bases respectively, with 9 bases between them. Comment on this clone: Its antigen is unknown.

It was with 60 Vbeta and 13 Jbeta primers that the PCR ran. The protocol was immunoSEQ multiplex PCR, while the TCRdb copy is restricted to in-frame clones and leaves out a portion. The sample lists fewer than 250,000 clones, approximately 82% occurring once. J is TRBJ1-1 and V is TRBV6-5; no clear D gene. The receptor's source is a man between 18 and 35 years old in good health and CMV-seronegative. Sequencing was done on a sample of PBMCs. The CDR3 loop reads CASSYSGRSTEAFF. As DNA, the CDR3 is TGTGCCAGCAGTTACTCGGGCAGAAGCACTGAAGCTTTCTTT.